This passage covers 16 T cell receptor beta chains from one sample sequenced in a study of control samples from healthy donors and cancer patients. Sequencing was performed with immunoSEQ multiplex PCR; in TCRdb, only in-frame clones are kept and a portion is missing. The sample includes 50,000 to 65,000 clones, 90% of them seen just once. Material for sequencing was PBMCs. These receptors were obtained from a woman aged 45-65 years with colorectal cancer.

This clone came up once. J is TRBJ1-2 and V is TRBV29-1; 8 positions agree with TRBD1. CDR3 length: 15 residues. J was trimmed by 1 base and V by 0 bases; bases with no gene match: 4. CDR1 is SQVTM and CDR2 is ANQGSEA in the germline V gene. CDR3 bases: TGCAGCGTTGAAGAAGACAGGGGAGTTAACTATGGCTACACCTTC. This codes for CSVEEDRGVNYGYTF.

This chain joins TRBV6-6 and TRBJ2-5; possibly TRBD2 for D (5 bases). Germline assignment: CDR1 MNHNY and CDR2 SVGAGI (reference sequence). The CDR3 is made up of 14 amino acids. Trimming shortened V by 8 bases and J by 5 bases, and 18 bases separated the two germline ends. The CDR3 sequence is CASLSLEAGETQYF. As DNA, the CDR3 is TGTGCCAGCCTTTCCCTAGAGGCGGGCGAGACCCAGTACTTC.

V gene TRBV7-2 combines with J gene TRBJ2-5; possible D gene TRBD2, 6 bases. CDR1 and CDR2 (germline): SGHTA, FQGNSA. V was trimmed by 4 bases and J by 2 bases, leaving 14 bases between them. The CDR3 sequence is 15 residues long. DNA for the CDR3: TGTGCCAGCAGCTCAGCCCCGGGAGTACAAGAGACCCAGTACTTC. Protein: CASSSAPGVQETQYF.

This rearrangement joins TRBV7-9 to TRBJ1-1, with D maybe TRBD1 (5 bases). The germline V and J ends were trimmed by 3 bases and 4 bases, with 12 bases remaining between them. CDR3 length: 14 residues. Per the germline V gene, CDR1 is SEHNR and CDR2 is FQNEAQ (reference sequence). The CDR3 protein is CASSLGLGGTEAFF. CDR3 DNA: TGTGCCAGCAGCTTGGGCCTCGGGGGCACTGAAGCTTTCTTT.

V gene TRBV18 combines with J gene TRBJ2-4; a weak D match, TRBD2 (5 bases). V lost 0 bases and J lost 2, with 14 bases in between. Germline V CDR1 and CDR2: KGHSH, LQKENI. CDR3 size: 17 residues. CDR3 region: CASSPPREGSPKNIQYF. The CDR3 nucleotides read TGTGCCAGCTCACCACCGAGGGAAGGCTCCCCCAAAAACATTCAGTACTTC.

The J gene is TRBJ2-1, the V gene TRBV7-2; perhaps TRBD2 as D (6 bases). The germline CDR1 and CDR2 sequences are SGHTA and FQGNSA. V lost 3 bases and J lost 6, with 12 bases in between. The CDR3 loop spans 14 amino acids. The CDR3 here is CASSFAGTSNEQFF. CDR3 DNA sequence: TGTGCCAGCAGCTTCGCCGGGACTTCCAATGAGCAGTTCTTC. Full variable domain (remainder filled in from reference TRBV7-2 and TRBJ2-1): GAGVSQSPSNKVTEKGKDVELRCDPISGHTALYWYRQSLGQGLEFLIYFQGNSAPDKSGLPSDRFSAERTGGSVSTLTIQRTQQEDSAVYLCASSFAGTSNEQFFGPGTRLTVL.

In DNA, the CDR3 is TGTGCCAGCAGCTCCGTAGGGTTGAGGGGAAGCACAGATACGCAGTATTTT. Its protein product is CASSSVGLRGSTDTQYF. V is TRBV7-3 and J is TRBJ2-3; tentatively, D is TRBD1 or TRBD2 (5 bases each). The CDR3 covers 17 residues. Germline V CDR1 and CDR2: SGHTA, FQGTGA. Trimming took 4 bases from V and 0 from J, leaving 17 bases between them.

The V call is TRBV10-3, the J call TRBJ2-6, with 9 bases aligning to TRBD1. In germline, CDR1 is ENHRY, CDR2 SYGVKD. The CDR3 loop spans 18 amino acids. V trimming: 10 bases; J trimming: 2 bases; junction bases outside the gene matches: 15. The CDR3 here is CATRTPGTGHTGANVLTF. The CDR3 DNA is TGTGCCACCAGAACTCCCGGGACAGGGCATACTGGGGCCAACGTCCTGACTTTC.

The chain employs TRBV27 and TRBJ2-1, with 13 nucleotides matching TRBD2. The CDR3 is made up of 16 amino acids. Germline values: CDR1 MNHEY, CDR2 SMNVEV (reference sequence). Germline trimming cut 2 bases from V and 5 bases from J; bases unmatched to any gene: 3. Here the CDR3 reads CASSLAGLAGNNEQFF. CDR3 bases: TGTGCCAGCAGTTTAGCGGGACTAGCGGGAAACAATGAGCAGTTCTTC.

The gene calls are TRBV5-1 and TRBJ1-1; D perhaps matches TRBD1 (5 bases). V was pared by 4 bases and J by 0 bases, with 10 bases between. The length of the CDR3 is 14 residues. Germline V gene data show CDR1 as SGHRS and CDR2 as YFSETQ. This chain's CDR3 is CASSLTDMNTEAFF. CDR3 DNA: TGCGCCAGCAGCCTGACAGACATGAACACTGAAGCTTTCTTT.

This clone showed up just a few times. The chain links TRBV25-1 to TRBJ1-5; a weak D match, TRBD1 (5 bases). Looked up from germline, CDR1 is MGHDK and CDR2 is SYGVNS. The ends were cut back, 1 base at V and 9 bases at J, with 10 bases in the middle. This CDR3 contains 13 residues. The CDR3, as DNA: TGTGCCAGCAGTGAATTGGGGGGTCGGCCCCAGCATTTT. Amino acids: CASSELGGRPQHF.

The chain employs TRBV4-1 and TRBJ2-5, with 7 bases matching TRBD1. The junction had 6 bases not matched to a gene; V was cut back by 3 bases and J by 5 bases. This CDR3 contains 14 residues. Germline V CDR1 and CDR2: MGHRA, YSYEKL. Written as DNA, the CDR3 is TGCGCCAGCAGCCAGGACAGGAGACGGGAGACCCAGTACTTC. Its translation is CASSQDRRRETQYF.

In its sample, this clone was seen once. The chain is built from TRBV7-8 and TRBJ1-1, with TRBD1 as a possible D gene (6 bases). The CDR3 loop spans 15 amino acids. Germline loops: CDR1 SGHVS, CDR2 FQNEAQ. Trimming shortened V by 1 base and J by 10 bases, and 19 bases separated the two germline ends. The CDR3 DNA sequence: TGTGCCAGCAGCTTAGAGTTGCGGCAGGGGAGAGTAGCTTTCTTT. Translating gives CASSLELRQGRVAFF.

The chain links TRBV7-8 to TRBJ2-7, with 8 nucleotides matching TRBD1. The CDR3 sequence is 14 residues long. V dropped 5 bases and J dropped 7; count of bases not matched to a gene: 10. Per germline, CDR1 SGHVS and CDR2 FQNEAQ. As DNA, the CDR3 is TGTGCCAGCAGCAGGGACAGGACGCCTACGGAGCAGTACTTC. Translating it yields CASSRDRTPTEQYF.

V is TRBV23-1 and J is TRBJ2-5; D is unresolved. TRBV23-1 belongs to the ORF category, with a function that is uncertain. V was pared by 11 bases and J by 2 bases, with 15 bases between. The CDR3 contains 13 residues. The DNA for the CDR3 is TGCGCCGGCCCCAAGATACCACAAGAGACCCAGTACTTC. Amino acid sequence: CAGPKIPQETQYF.

The chain uses TRBV7-6 and TRBJ1-5; D not resolved. Germline CDR1 is SGHVS and CDR2 is FNYEAQ. The CDR3 sequence is 13 residues long. V shed 3 bases and J shed 5 bases, with 8 bases lying between them. This CDR3 is CASSLQEYQPQHF. In DNA, the CDR3 is TGTGCCAGCAGCTTGCAGGAGTATCAGCCCCAGCATTTT.